This TCR beta chain is from a study of identical twins. The study's findings and limits: Excess sharing between twins was weaker in beta out-of-frame sequences.

V was shortened by 2 bases and J by 5 bases, with 13 bases between the two germline ends. The CDR3 sequence is 15 residues long. CDR1 is SGHDT and CDR2 is YYEEEE in the germline V gene. The sample holds many counts of this clonotype. The antigen is unknown. TCRdb passed the 5' RACE reads through MiXCR, listing each CDR3 protein once. The sample has fewer than 250,000 distinct CDR3 sequences; 7.5% are singletons. This sample was shared with a second study, whose subject was yellow fever vaccine responses in identical twins.

The chain combines TRBV5-6 with TRBJ2-2; TRBD1 might be the D (6 bases). The specimen sequenced was memory (CD45RO+) T cells sorted from blood. The clonotype originates from a woman under 30 in good health. DNA of the CDR3: TGTGCCAGCAGCTTCTTACAGGGTGGAACCGGGGAGCTGTTTTTT. Its translation: CASSFLQGGTGELFF.